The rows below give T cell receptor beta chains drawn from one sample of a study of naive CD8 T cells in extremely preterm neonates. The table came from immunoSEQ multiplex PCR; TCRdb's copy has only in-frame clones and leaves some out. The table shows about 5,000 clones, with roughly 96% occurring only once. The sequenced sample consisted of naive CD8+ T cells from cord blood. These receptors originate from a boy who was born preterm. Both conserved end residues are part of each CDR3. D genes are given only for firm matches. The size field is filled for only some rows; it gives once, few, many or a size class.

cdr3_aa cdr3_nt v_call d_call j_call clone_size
CATSNRDNEQFF TGTGCCACCAGCAACAGGGACAATGAGCAGTTCTTC TRBV15 . TRBJ2-1 .
CASSDYSYNEQFF TGTGCCAGTAGTGACTACTCCTACAATGAGCAGTTCTTC TRBV19 . TRBJ2-1 .
CASSPRTDTQYF TGTGCCAGCAGTCCGCGCACAGATACGCAGTATTTT TRBV27 . TRBJ2-3 .
CASSLDRSGANVLTF TGCGCCAGCAGCTTGGACAGGTCTGGGGCCAACGTCCTGACTTTC TRBV5-1 . TRBJ2-6 .
CASSQTSGSSYEQYF TGCGCCAGCAGCCAAACTAGCGGGAGCTCCTACGAGCAGTACTTC TRBV4-1 TRBD2 TRBJ2-7 .
CASSLAGENIQYF TGTGCCAGCAGTTTAGCGGGAGAAAACATTCAGTACTTC TRBV27 TRBD2 TRBJ2-4 .
CASSQEKLAYNEQFF TGCGCCAGCAGCCAAGAGAAACTAGCTTACAATGAGCAGTTCTTC TRBV4-1 . TRBJ2-1 .
CASTTIAGLTDTQYF TGTGCCAGCACCACTATAGCGGGGCTCACAGATACGCAGTATTTT TRBV6-5 TRBD2 TRBJ2-3 .
CASSLADYGYEQYF TGCGCCAGCAGCTTGGCCGACTACGGATACGAGCAGTACTTC TRBV5-1 . TRBJ2-7 .
CASSFTSGSYEQYF TGTGCCAGCAGCTTTACTAGCGGCTCCTACGAGCAGTACTTC TRBV7-6 TRBD2 TRBJ2-7 .
CSARDNYEQYF TGCAGTGCTAGGGACAACTACGAGCAGTACTTC TRBV20-1 . TRBJ2-7 .
CVSSTTGELFF TGTGTCAGCAGTACAACCGGGGAGCTGTTTTTT TRBV27 . TRBJ2-2 .
CASSFGGTDTQYF TGTGCCAGCAGCTTTGGAGGCACAGATACGCAGTATTTT TRBV7-6 . TRBJ2-3 .
CAISEVGVGEKLFF TGTGCCATCAGTGAAGTGGGGGTTGGAGAAAAACTGTTTTTT TRBV10-3 . TRBJ1-4 .
CASSDRFTGITNEKLFF TGCGCCAGCAGTGATAGGTTTACAGGGATTACTAATGAAAAACTGTTTTTT TRBV10-1 . TRBJ1-4 .
CASSLAYNEQFF TGTGCCAGCAGCTTGGCATACAATGAGCAGTTCTTC TRBV5-4 . TRBJ2-1 once
CASSYSSTYEQYF TGTGCCAGCAGTTACTCGTCCACCTACGAGCAGTACTTC TRBV6-6 . TRBJ2-7 .
CASSVLAGGHEQYF TGTGCCAGCAGCGTTCTAGCGGGAGGGCACGAGCAGTACTTC TRBV9 TRBD2 TRBJ2-7 once
CASSLGTDTQYF TGTGCCAGCAGCTTAGGCACAGATACGCAGTATTTT TRBV7-9 . TRBJ2-3 .
CASSEFSGSYNEQFF TGTGCCAGCAGTGAATTTAGCGGGAGCTACAATGAGCAGTTCTTC TRBV2 TRBD2 TRBJ2-1 .
CASSLDSGGWTDTQYF TGTGCCAGCAGCTTGGATAGCGGAGGTTGGACAGATACGCAGTATTTT TRBV5-4 . TRBJ2-3 .
CASSQQLVRGYNEQFF TGTGCCAGCAGTCAACAACTAGTCCGGGGTTACAATGAGCAGTTCTTC TRBV27 . TRBJ2-1 .
CASRTSGRETQYF TGCGCCAGCAGGACTAGCGGGAGAGAGACCCAGTACTTC TRBV10-1 TRBD2 TRBJ2-5 .
CASSVGGGLAGGEQYF TGTGCCAGCAGCGTAGGAGGGGGACTAGCGGGAGGCGAGCAGTACTTC TRBV9 TRBD2 TRBJ2-7 .
CASSNTGEGSNQPQHF TGTGCCAGCTCAAATACAGGGGAAGGTAGCAATCAGCCCCAGCATTTT TRBV18 TRBD1 TRBJ1-5 .
CASSQDRALHF TGCGCCAGCAGCCAAGATAGGGCCCTCCACTTT TRBV4-1 . TRBJ1-6 .
CASSPRTSGYEQYF TGTGCCAGCAGCCCACGGACTAGTGGTTACGAGCAGTACTTC TRBV9 TRBD2 TRBJ2-7 .
CATSRVFQETQYF TGTGCCACCAGCAGAGTTTTCCAAGAGACCCAGTACTTC TRBV15 . TRBJ2-5 .
CASSQDQGYGYTF TGCGCCAGCAGCCAAGATCAGGGCTATGGCTACACCTTC TRBV4-3 . TRBJ1-2 .
CASSWTSGRYEQYF TGTGCCAGTAGTTGGACTAGCGGGAGGTACGAGCAGTACTTC TRBV19 TRBD2 TRBJ2-7 .
CASSVAGVADTQYF TGTGCCAGCAGCGTAGCGGGAGTGGCAGATACGCAGTATTTT TRBV9 . TRBJ2-3 .
CATSREAGNYEQYF TGTGCCACCAGCAGAGAGGCAGGGAACTACGAGCAGTACTTC TRBV15 . TRBJ2-7 .
CASSHLGLAGGRGYEQYF TGCGCCAGCAGTCACCTGGGACTAGCGGGAGGGCGGGGCTACGAGCAGTACTTC TRBV23-1 TRBD2 TRBJ2-7 .
CASSLAGVAGGPTDTQYF TGTGCCAGCAGCTTAGCTGGGGTAGCGGGAGGGCCCACAGATACGCAGTATTTT TRBV7-9 TRBD2 TRBJ2-3 .
CASSWTSGRADTQYF TGCGCCAGCAGCTGGACTAGCGGGAGGGCAGATACGCAGTATTTT TRBV5-1 TRBD2 TRBJ2-3 .
CSVEGVGGDYEQYF TGCAGCGTTGAAGGGGTGGGAGGGGACTACGAGCAGTACTTC TRBV29-1 TRBD2 TRBJ2-7 .
CASSDSYEQYF TGTGCCAGCTCGGACTCCTACGAGCAGTACTTC TRBV4-2 . TRBJ2-7 .
CASSLNRADEQFF TGCGCCAGCAGCTTGAATCGCGCAGATGAGCAGTTCTTC TRBV5-1 . TRBJ2-1 .
CASSLGGYGYTF TGTGCCAGCAGTTTAGGGGGCTATGGCTACACCTTC TRBV28 . TRBJ1-2 .
CASSMGLGYEQYF TGTGCCAGTAGTATGGGGCTCGGCTACGAGCAGTACTTC TRBV19 . TRBJ2-7 .
CASSAGLAYEQYF TGTGCCAGCAGTGCGGGACTAGCCTACGAGCAGTACTTC TRBV28 TRBD2 TRBJ2-7 .
CASSLTSGRNNEQFF TGTGCCAGCAGCTTAACTAGCGGGAGAAACAATGAGCAGTTCTTC TRBV7-3 TRBD2 TRBJ2-1 .
CASSPSGSTDTQYF TGCGCCAGCAGCCCTAGCGGTAGCACAGATACGCAGTATTTT TRBV10-2 TRBD2 TRBJ2-3 .
CASSLGALAVPSTDTQYF TGTGCCAGCAGCTTGGGGGCCCTAGCGGTCCCTAGCACAGATACGCAGTATTTT TRBV5-6 TRBD2 TRBJ2-3 .
CASSLKGNGYTF TGTGCCAGCAGCCTGAAGGGAAATGGCTACACCTTC TRBV27 . TRBJ1-2 .